A selection of T cell receptor beta chains follows, all from one sample in a study of blood T cell repertoires in COVID-19. Sequencing was performed with immunoSEQ multiplex PCR; in TCRdb, only in-frame clones are kept and a portion is missing. The table shows 250,000 to 350,000 clones, with around nine tenths occurring only once. Sequencing used PBMCs or T cells enriched from blood (not recorded which). The receptors here all came from a woman in her fifties or sixties in a cohort exposed to, infected with or recovered from COVID-19 (not recorded which). CDR3s include the opening cysteine and the closing phenylalanine or tryptophan. A D gene is named only where the DNA matches it firmly. Only some rows state a clone size, as once, few, many or a class for expanded clones.

14 | - | TRBJ1-2 | TRBV5-4 | - | CASSFSGPRDGYTF | TGTGCCAGCAGCTTCTCAGGGCCTAGGGATGGCTACACCTTC
12 | - | TRBJ2-7 | TRBV28 | - | CASSSGLYEQYF | TGTGCCAGCAGTTCGGGACTCTACGAGCAGTACTTC
18 | - | TRBJ1-4 | TRBV6-2/TRBV6-3 | TRBD1 | CASSYSRDRGRGNEKLFF | TGTGCCAGCAGTTACTCCCGGGACAGGGGGCGAGGGAATGAAAAACTGTTTTTT
17 | - | TRBJ2-1 | TRBV24-1 | TRBD2 | CATSDTRVAGVPDEQFF | TGTGCCACCAGTGATACCCGGGTAGCGGGAGTTCCAGATGAGCAGTTCTTC
16 | once | TRBJ2-2 | TRBV4-1 | - | CASSLGRGGRTGELFF | TGCGCCAGCAGCCTAGGAAGGGGGGGTAGAACCGGGGAGCTGTTTTTT
13 | - | TRBJ1-5 | TRBV10-2 | - | CASSVQGNQPQHF | TGCGCCAGCAGTGTACAGGGAAATCAGCCCCAGCATTTT
13 | - | TRBJ2-5 | TRBV18 | - | CASSQRGRETQYF | TGTGCCAGCTCACAAAGGGGCCGGGAGACCCAGTACTTC
13 | - | TRBJ2-7 | TRBV27 | TRBD1 | CASSLSRGPEQYF | TGTGCCAGCAGTTTAAGCAGGGGGCCCGAGCAGTACTTC
15 | - | TRBJ2-2 | TRBV11-3 | TRBD1 | CASSSGQLNTGELFF | TGTGCCAGCAGCTCGGGACAGCTGAACACCGGGGAGCTGTTTTTT
16 | - | TRBJ2-2 | TRBV27 | TRBD2 | CASSYAGTSVAGELFF | TGTGCCAGCAGTTACGCCGGGACTAGCGTGGCCGGGGAGCTGTTTTTT
13 | once | TRBJ2-1 | TRBV11-2 | TRBD1 | CASSPTGNNEQFF | TGTGCCAGCAGCCCGACAGGGAACAATGAGCAGTTCTTC
13 | - | TRBJ1-2 | TRBV6-5 | - | CASSEGDPYGYTF | TGTGCCAGCAGCGAGGGGGATCCCTATGGCTACACCTTC
13 | - | TRBJ2-7 | TRBV7-9 | - | CASSPTPGYEQYF | TGTGCCAGCAGCCCCACCCCCGGGTACGAGCAGTACTTC
15 | - | TRBJ2-1 | TRBV19 | TRBD1 | CASTRGQGANNEQFF | TGTGCCAGTACGAGGGGACAGGGGGCGAACAATGAGCAGTTCTTC
12 | once | TRBJ2-1 | TRBV24-1 | - | CATSGGQNEQFF | TGTGCCACCAGTGGGGGCCAGAATGAGCAGTTCTTC
18 | - | TRBJ1-2 | TRBV18 | - | CASSRSQGAKAGNYGYTF | TGTGCCAGCTCACGAAGTCAGGGCGCCAAGGCCGGAAACTATGGCTACACCTTC
12 | - | TRBJ1-1 | TRBV28 | TRBD1 | CASHRGSTEAFF | TGTGCCAGCCACAGGGGTAGCACTGAAGCTTTCTTT
15 | - | TRBJ1-1 | TRBV19 | - | CASSKDSNRNTEAFF | TGTGCCAGTAGTAAGGACAGCAACAGGAACACTGAAGCTTTCTTT
13 | - | TRBJ2-7 | TRBV2 | TRBD2 | CASSEVAGNEQYF | TGTGCCAGCAGTGAAGTAGCGGGGAACGAGCAGTACTTC
14 | - | TRBJ1-5 | TRBV7-9 | - | CASSPGAVDQPQHF | TGTGCCAGCAGCCCAGGGGCAGTGGATCAGCCCCAGCATTTT
15 | - | TRBJ1-4 | TRBV27 | TRBD1 | CASSFSGQGYEKLFF | TGTGCCAGCAGTTTTTCGGGACAGGGCTACGAAAAACTGTTTTTT
11 | - | TRBJ2-5 | TRBV30 | - | CAWRSEETQYF | TGTGCCTGGAGGTCCGAAGAGACCCAGTACTTC
16 | - | TRBJ1-2 | TRBV30 | TRBD1 | CAWSRARDRVDYGYTF | TGTGCCTGGAGTCGAGCGCGGGACAGGGTGGACTATGGCTACACCTTC